This section outlines one T cell receptor (beta chain) sequence together with its context. This clonotype has ten or more counts. Its antigen specificity is not known. One base away there is no much larger clone; base qualities are not given. The sample is drawn from a study of T cell repertoires in cytomegalovirus infection (dated by TCRdb to the late 2010s). Regarding the study in general: The HLA type of each donor mattered for the analysis, because public TCR beta signatures pointed to carriage of CMV infection along with the matching HLA type. The research as a whole found: The ex vivo response was dominated by HLA-C-restricted CMV-specific TCR beta clonotypes, which also provided the single most frequent clonotype in two of eight donors. Carriers of CMV infection plus the relevant HLA type were discriminated by the cumulative frequency of public TCR beta family members in the study cohort and in an independent roughly 370-donor cohort.

Reads for this sample came from an Illumina HiSeq 1500. The public reads were quality trimmed at Q25 with fastp and then assembled into clones with MiXCR by TCRdb, keeping productive beta chains. Duplicate CDR3 protein sequences are folded into a single record with the most common DNA and genes. This sample comprises around 530,000 distinct CDR3 sequences, less than 30% of them detected only once. Of the sample, under 15% is held by the ten largest clones. From its cysteine to its phenylalanine, the CDR3 spans 13 amino acids. Only the CDR3 part of the read is kept: 39 bases, read in frame from the first base. V is shortened by 4 bases, J by 6 bases, and the region joining them spans 11 bases. Per the germline V gene, SGHVS is the CDR1 and FNYEAQ is the CDR2.

Sequences were obtained from PBMCs. The receptor was isolated from a human donor in good health (CMV status not recorded). Some clones in this sample may be carry-over from other donors' samples. The chain was built from TRBV7-6 and TRBJ2-3; perhaps TRBD2 is the D gene, with 6 bases matching. The DNA is as follows: TGTGCCAGCAGCTCCTGGGACTTCGATACGCAGTATTTT. Its translation reads: CASSSWDFDTQYF.